This is a list of T cell receptor beta chains from one sample in a study of cytomegalovirus exposure and HLA in healthy donors. Generated by immunoSEQ multiplex PCR, the TCRdb table keeps only in-frame clones and is missing some. The sample lists 70,000 to 85,000 clones, approximately 66% occurring once. Material for sequencing was PBMCs. Receptors were obtained from a male donor in good health and CMV-seropositive. Both conserved end residues are part of each CDR3. Each record gives: CDR3 protein, CDR3 DNA, clone size, J gene, D gene, V gene. D genes are given only for firm matches. Expanded clones are given a class, and other clones once, few, many or no size at all.

CDR3: CAWILPSRSGGYPF
DNA: TGTGCCTGGATTCTCCCATCCCGGAGCGGTGGCTACCCCTTC
size: .
J: TRBJ1-2
D: .
V: TRBV30

CDR3: CASSYSGTSNTEAFF
DNA: TGTGCCAGCAGTTACTCAGGGACATCTAACACTGAAGCTTTCTTT
size: .
J: TRBJ1-1
D: .
V: TRBV6-5

CDR3: CASSLGMAPNQPQHF
DNA: TGTGCCAGCAGCTTGGGTATGGCACCAAATCAGCCCCAGCATTTT
size: .
J: TRBJ1-5
D: .
V: TRBV5-6

CDR3: CASRDRDEKAFF
DNA: TGTGCCAGCAGGGACAGGGATGAAAAAGCTTTCTTT
size: .
J: TRBJ1-1
D: TRBD1
V: TRBV7-2

CDR3: CASNPSGSSYEQYF
DNA: TGTGCCAGCAACCCCAGCGGTAGCTCCTACGAGCAGTACTTC
size: .
J: TRBJ2-7
D: .
V: TRBV28

CDR3: CASSVTTGGPYNEQFF
DNA: TGTGCCAGCAGCGTGACTACAGGGGGACCCTACAATGAGCAGTTCTTC
size: .
J: TRBJ2-1
D: TRBD1
V: TRBV9

CDR3: CASSIDSGPTYEQYF
DNA: TGTGCCAGTAGTATAGATTCAGGGCCAACCTACGAGCAGTACTTC
size: few
J: TRBJ2-7
D: .
V: TRBV19

CDR3: CASSVGQGAINTGELFF
DNA: TGTGCCAGCAGCGTAGGACAGGGAGCTATTAACACCGGGGAGCTGTTTTTT
size: .
J: TRBJ2-2
D: TRBD1
V: TRBV9

CDR3: CASSLGGNLGGDYEQYF
DNA: TGTGCCAGCAGCTTAGGCGGGAACCTCGGTGGGGACTACGAGCAGTACTTC
size: few
J: TRBJ2-7
D: .
V: TRBV7-2

CDR3: CASSPGTGVLRELFF
DNA: TGTGCCAGCAGCCCCGGGACAGGGGTACTCCGGGAGCTATTTTTT
size: .
J: TRBJ2-2
D: TRBD1
V: TRBV16

CDR3: CAWSSGQWDTEAFF
DNA: TGTGCCTGGAGTTCGGGACAGTGGGACACTGAAGCTTTCTTT
size: .
J: TRBJ1-1
D: TRBD1
V: TRBV30